This T cell receptor (beta chain) was sequenced during a study of Ad26.COV2.S vaccination and SARS-CoV-2 variants. As for the study in general: Into the muscle, Ad26.COV2.S was dosed once or twice, 56 days apart.

Treatment indicated: about 20 received Ad26.COV2.S at low or high dose, single or two shots; about 5 received placebo; per-sample allocation not given. Sampling happened 63 days after the first vaccine or placebo injection. In Boston, the donor was an adult between 18-55 years of age. An Ad26 vector that expressed Wuhan-strain SARS-CoV-2 spike constituted the vaccine. Produced via immunoSEQ multiplex PCR; TCRdb's table is partial and in-frame only. Among approximately 500,000 clones listed, roughly nine tenths were seen once. This CDR3 comprises 16 residues. Germline values: CDR1 MDHEN, CDR2 SYDVKM. With 5 bases clipped from V and 7 bases from J, the junction kept 6 bases outside the gene matches.

The rearrangement joins TRBV28 to TRBJ2-1; TRBD2 aligns across 15 bases. Here the sequenced sample was peripheral blood, taken in a trial of Ad26.COV2.S vaccine versus placebo. The TCR comes from a person aged 18-60 years who received the Ad26.COV2.S COVID-19 vaccine or a placebo. CDR3 in amino acids: CASSPGLAGGRNEQFF. The CDR3 bases are TGTGCCAGCAGTCCGGGACTAGCGGGAGGTAGGAATGAGCAGTTCTTC.